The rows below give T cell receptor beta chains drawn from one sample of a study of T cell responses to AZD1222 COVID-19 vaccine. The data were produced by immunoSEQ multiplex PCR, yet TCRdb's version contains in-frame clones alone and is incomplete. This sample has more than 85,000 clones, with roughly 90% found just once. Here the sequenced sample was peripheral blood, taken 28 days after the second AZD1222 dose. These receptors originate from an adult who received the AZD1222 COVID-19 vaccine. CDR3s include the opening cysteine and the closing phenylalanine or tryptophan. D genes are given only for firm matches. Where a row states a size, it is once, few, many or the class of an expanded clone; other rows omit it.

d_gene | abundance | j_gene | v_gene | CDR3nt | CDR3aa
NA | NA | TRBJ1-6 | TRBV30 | TGTGCCTGGACCCTACAGGTAGAGAATTCACCCCTCCACTTT | CAWTLQVENSPLHF
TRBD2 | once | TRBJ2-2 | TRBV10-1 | TGCGCCAGCAGACAAAAAAGACTTGGGACTAGCGGGAGTCCCGGGGAGCTGTTTTTT | CASRQKRLGTSGSPGELFF
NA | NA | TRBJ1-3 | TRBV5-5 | TGTGCCAGCAGCCTGAGTTGGGGGCCTGGAAACACCATATATTTT | CASSLSWGPGNTIYF
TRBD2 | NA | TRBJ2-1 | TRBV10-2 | TGCGCCAGCAGCCTCGCGGGGGGGTTCGACAATGAGCAGTTCTTC | CASSLAGGFDNEQFF
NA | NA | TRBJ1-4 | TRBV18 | TGTGCCAGCTCACCCGGAAATAAGGAAAAACTGTTTTTT | CASSPGNKEKLFF
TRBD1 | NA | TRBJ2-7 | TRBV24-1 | TGTGCCACCGAAATTCCGGGACAGGACTTCTACGAGCAGTACTTC | CATEIPGQDFYEQYF
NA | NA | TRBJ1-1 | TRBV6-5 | TGTGCCAGCACCGCGGGCATGAACACTGAAGCTTTCTTT | CASTAGMNTEAFF
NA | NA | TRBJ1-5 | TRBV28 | TGTGCCAGCAGGATTTGGCGGGGGGACATTAGCAATCAGCCCCAGCATTTT | CASRIWRGDISNQPQHF
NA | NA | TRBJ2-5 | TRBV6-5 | TGTGCCAGCAGGGTAGGGTGGGCGGTGGGAGAGACCCAGTACTTC | CASRVGWAVGETQYF
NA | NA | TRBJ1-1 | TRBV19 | TGTGCCAGCGGGAACACTGAAGCTTTCTTT | CASGNTEAFF
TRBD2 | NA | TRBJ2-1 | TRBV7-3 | TGTGCCAGCGGGAGGGCTAGGGACAATGAGCAGTTCTTC | CASGRARDNEQFF
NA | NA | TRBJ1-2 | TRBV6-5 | TGTGCCAGCAAAGCAGGGAGCGAGGCCTATGGCTACACCTTC | CASKAGSEAYGYTF
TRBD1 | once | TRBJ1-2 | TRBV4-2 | TGTGCCAGCAGCCAAGGGACAGGGGCCTATGGCTACACCTTC | CASSQGTGAYGYTF
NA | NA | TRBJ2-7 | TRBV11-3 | TGTGCCAGCAGCTTAAGTGGTTCCCAATACGAGCAGTACTTC | CASSLSGSQYEQYF
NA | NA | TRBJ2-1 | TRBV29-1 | TGCAGCGTTGAAGTTCGTGACAGAGCCAGCAACAATGAGCAGTTCTTC | CSVEVRDRASNNEQFF
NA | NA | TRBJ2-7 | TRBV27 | TGTGCCAGCAGTTTCAGGAGTTCCTACGAGCAGTACTTC | CASSFRSSYEQYF
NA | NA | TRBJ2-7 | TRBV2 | TGTGCCAGCAGGGAAGTAGCGTTCTCCTACGAGCAGTACTTC | CASREVAFSYEQYF
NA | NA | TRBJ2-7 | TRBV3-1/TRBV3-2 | TGTGCCAGCAGCCAAGCCGGGACTTCTACCTACGAGCAGTACTTC | CASSQAGTSTYEQYF
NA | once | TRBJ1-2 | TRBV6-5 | TGTGCCGCCCGGCGGGGGGTCTATGGCTACACCTTC | CAARRGVYGYTF
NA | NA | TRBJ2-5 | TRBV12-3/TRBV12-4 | TGTGCCAGCAGTTTTGCAGAAGAGACCCAGTACTTC | CASSFAEETQYF
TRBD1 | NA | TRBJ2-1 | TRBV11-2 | TGTGCCAGCAGCTTTAGTCCCGGGACAGTACATGAGCAGTTCTTC | CASSFSPGTVHEQFF
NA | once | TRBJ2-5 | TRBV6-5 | TGTGCCAGCTGGGACTACCAAGAGACCCAGTACTTC | CASWDYQETQYF
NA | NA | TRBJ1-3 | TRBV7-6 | TGTGCCAGCAGCTTAGCGCAGACAGGACCTGGAAACACCATATATTTT | CASSLAQTGPGNTIYF
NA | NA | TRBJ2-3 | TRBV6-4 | TGTGCCAGCTGGTTCACAGATACGCAGTATTTT | CASWFTDTQYF
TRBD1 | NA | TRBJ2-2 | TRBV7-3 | TGTGCCAGCAGCTCGGGACAGGGGGACACCGGGGAGCTGTTTTTT | CASSSGQGDTGELFF
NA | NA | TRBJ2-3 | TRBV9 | TGTGCCAGCAGCGTAGGGGGGCCTGGCACAGATACGCAGTATTTT | CASSVGGPGTDTQYF
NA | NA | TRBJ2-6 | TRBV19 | TGTGCCAGCTCGGGACTCTCTGGGGCCAACGTCCTGACTTTC | CASSGLSGANVLTF
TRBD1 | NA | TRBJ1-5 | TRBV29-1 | TGCAGCGGTGGACAGGGGAAAGAACAGCCCCAGCATTTT | CSGGQGKEQPQHF
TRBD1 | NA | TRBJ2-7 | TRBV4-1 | TGCGCCAGCAGCCAAGGAAGGGGACAGGGATCCTTGGAGCAGTACTTC | CASSQGRGQGSLEQYF
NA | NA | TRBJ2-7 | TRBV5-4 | TGTGCCAGCAGCGGGGGTGGGACTGCATCCTACGAGCAGTACTTC | CASSGGGTASYEQYF
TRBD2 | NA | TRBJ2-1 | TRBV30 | TGTGCCTGGAGTGTCACTAGCGATGGTTTCAACAATGAGCAGTTCTTC | CAWSVTSDGFNNEQFF
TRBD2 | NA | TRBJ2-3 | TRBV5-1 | TGCGCCAGCAGTACCGGGACTAGCAATGCACATTCAGAATCGCAGTATTTT | CASSTGTSNAHSESQYF
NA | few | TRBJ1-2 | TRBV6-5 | TGTGCCAGCCCGGGGCAGAACTTTTATGGCTACACCTTC | CASPGQNFYGYTF
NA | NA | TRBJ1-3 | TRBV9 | TGTGCCAGCAGCGTAGGGGGCAGTTCCTACTCTGGAAACACCATATATTTT | CASSVGGSSYSGNTIYF
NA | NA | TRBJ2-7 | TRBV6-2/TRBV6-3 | TGTGCCAGCAGTTACGGACGACAGGTCTCTAAGGATTACGGGCAGTACTTC | CASSYGRQVSKDYGQYF
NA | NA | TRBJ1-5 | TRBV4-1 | TGCGCCAGCAGCGCGACGTCAAAAAATCAGCCCCAGCATTTT | CASSATSKNQPQHF
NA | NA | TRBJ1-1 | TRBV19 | TGTGCCAGTAGTATTCGACTGCCTAACACTGAAGCTTTCTTT | CASSIRLPNTEAFF
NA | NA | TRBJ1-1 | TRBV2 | TGTGCCAGCACGAGGGTATCAATTAACACTGAAGCTTTCTTT | CASTRVSINTEAFF
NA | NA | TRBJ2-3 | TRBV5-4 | TGTGCCAGCAGCTTGGCCCCGGGGGGCAGGAACACAGATACGCAGTATTTT | CASSLAPGGRNTDTQYF
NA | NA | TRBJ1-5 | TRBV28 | TGTGCCAGCAGTTTAAGTCAGCCCCAGCATTTT | CASSLSQPQHF
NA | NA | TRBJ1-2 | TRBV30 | TGTGCCTTCGTGGTCGGGGGAACCTATGGCTACACCTTC | CAFVVGGTYGYTF
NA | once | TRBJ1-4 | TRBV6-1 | TGTGCCAGCAGTGAGAATCGGCTGACTAATGAAAAACTGTTTTTT | CASSENRLTNEKLFF
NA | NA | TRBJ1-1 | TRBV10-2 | TGCGCCAGCAGCCCACAGACAGTGATGAACACTGAAGCTTTCTTT | CASSPQTVMNTEAFF
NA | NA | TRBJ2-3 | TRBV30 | TGTGCCTGGAGCACCAAGCGGGCACCTGTGGCAGATACGCAGTATTTT | CAWSTKRAPVADTQYF
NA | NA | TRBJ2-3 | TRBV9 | TGTGCCAGCAGCGTAGCTGACGGGAGCACAGATACGCAGTATTTT | CASSVADGSTDTQYF
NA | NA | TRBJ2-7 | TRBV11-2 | TGTGCCAGCAGCTTAGTGCCTTCGAGCTACTCCTACGAGCAGTACTTC | CASSLVPSSYSYEQYF
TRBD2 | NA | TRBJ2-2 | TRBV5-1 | TGCGCCAGCAGCTCGGGACTAGCCACCGGGGAGCTGTTTTTT | CASSSGLATGELFF
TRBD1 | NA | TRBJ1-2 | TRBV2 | TGTGCCAGCAGCGGTCGGGACAGGGGCCAGAACTATGGCTACACCTTC | CASSGRDRGQNYGYTF
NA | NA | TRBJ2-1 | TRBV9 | TGTGCCAGCAGCCCCCGAACGGATTTAGATGGCCGCGGTGAGCAGTTCTTC | CASSPRTDLDGRGEQFF
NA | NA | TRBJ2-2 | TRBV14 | TGTGCCAGCAGCCCCCGGGCAGCCGGGGAGCTGTTTTTT | CASSPRAAGELFF